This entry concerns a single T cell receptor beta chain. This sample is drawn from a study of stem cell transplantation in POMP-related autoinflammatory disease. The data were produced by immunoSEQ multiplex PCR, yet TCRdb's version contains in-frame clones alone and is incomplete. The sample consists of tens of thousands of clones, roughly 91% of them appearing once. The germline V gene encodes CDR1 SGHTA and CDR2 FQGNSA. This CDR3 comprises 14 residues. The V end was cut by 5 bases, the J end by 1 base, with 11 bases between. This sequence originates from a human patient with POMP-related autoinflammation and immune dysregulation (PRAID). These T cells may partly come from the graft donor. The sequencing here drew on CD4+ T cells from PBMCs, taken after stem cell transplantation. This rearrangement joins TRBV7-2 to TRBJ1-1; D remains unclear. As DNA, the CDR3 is TGTGCCAGCAGCGCCGGCGGCCGGAACACTGAAGCTTTCTTT. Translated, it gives CASSAGGRNTEAFF.